One and the same sample provided the 18 T cell receptor beta chains below, sequenced in a study of shared clonotypes between healthy human individuals. Data came from immunoSEQ multiplex PCR; TCRdb stores just in-frame clones and leaves some out. The sample lists 2.3 million or so clones, roughly 93% occurring once. The sequenced sample consisted of naive CD4+ T cells from PBMCs. Noted subset: CD45RA+ positively selected. The receptors come from a man between 18 and 29 years old in good health. Some clones in this sample may be carry-over from other donors' samples.

The chain employs TRBV9 and TRBJ2-7, with 7 positions matching TRBD2. The germline V gene has CDR1 SGDLS and CDR2 YYNGEE. This CDR3 spans 15 amino acids. J was trimmed by 4 bases and V by 0 bases; bases with no gene match: 7. This CDR3 is CASSVDAGAGYEQYF. The CDR3 nucleotides read TGTGCCAGCAGCGTAGACGCGGGAGCAGGGTACGAGCAGTACTTC. The full variable domain, with the rest looked up from reference TRBV9 and TRBJ2-7, is DSGVTQTPKHLITATGQRVTLRCSPRSGDLSVYWYQQSLDQGLQFLIQYYNGEERAKGNILERFSAQQFPDLHSELNLSSLELGDSALYFCASSVDAGAGYEQYFGPGTRLTVT.

J is TRBJ2-7 and V is TRBV29-1; possibly TRBD1 for D (6 bases). This CDR3 comprises 16 residues. Germline values: CDR1 SQVTM, CDR2 ANQGSEA. The V gene lost 7 bases and the J gene lost 4 bases, with 26 bases spanning the gap. In nucleotides, the CDR3 is TGCAGCGACAAGGGGCGGTCCGGACAGTACCCTTACGAGCAGTACTTC. It encodes CSDKGRSGQYPYEQYF.

This clone was counted only a few times. Other DNA sequences in the sample encode the same CDR3. The rearrangement joins TRBV7-3 to TRBJ2-5; TRBD1 matches 8 bases. After removal of 5 bases from V and 4 bases from J, the junction contained 3 bases not matched to a gene. This CDR3 spans 13 amino acids. Germline values: CDR1 SGHTA, CDR2 FQGTGA. The CDR3 is CASSPGQGETQYF. The CDR3 nucleotides are TGTGCCAGCAGCCCAGGACAGGGAGAGACCCAGTACTTC.

The rearrangement links TRBV4-3 to TRBJ2-3; D gene unclear. CDR3 length: 13 residues. V dropped 0 bases and J dropped 4 bases, with 5 bases sitting between them. The germline V gene has CDR1 LGHNA and CDR2 YSLEER. CDR3 protein: CASSQESADTQYF. In DNA form, the CDR3 reads TGCGCCAGCAGCCAAGAGTCGGCAGATACGCAGTATTTT.

The V call is TRBV4-1, the J call TRBJ2-7; D may be TRBD1 (6 bases). The CDR3 runs to 13 residues. CDR1 is MGHRA and CDR2 is YSYEKL in the germline V gene. V gave up 4 bases and J gave up 5 bases, with 12 bases separating them. In nucleotides, the CDR3 is TGCGCCAGCAGCCCCCTCGCAGGGGACGAGCAGTACTTC. It encodes CASSPLAGDEQYF.

The chain combines TRBV19 with TRBJ1-4; D not certain. Trimming pared 3 bases from V and 5 bases from J, leaving 7 bases between. Germline CDR1 reads LNHDA; CDR2 reads SQIVND (reference sequence). CDR3 length: 13 amino acids. The CDR3 DNA reads TGTGCCAGTAGTATGTCGGTAAATGAAAAACTGTTTTTT. Encoded protein: CASSMSVNEKLFF.

Concerning this clone: Additional DNA sequences in this sample encode the identical CDR3. J is TRBJ1-1 and V is TRBV2; D is unresolved. V was cut by 5 bases and J by 1 base, with 5 bases left in between. This CDR3 has 12 residues. Germline assignment: CDR1 SNHLY and CDR2 FYNNEI. CDR3 protein: CASSYRNTEAFF. In nucleotides, the CDR3 is TGTGCCAGCAGTTATAGGAACACTGAAGCTTTCTTT.

This clone showed up just once. This chain joins TRBV27 and TRBJ2-1; 9 nucleotides match TRBD2. Germline V gene lookup returns CDR1 MNHEY and CDR2 SMNVEV (reference sequence). This CDR3 spans 15 amino acids. J was trimmed by 2 bases and V by 7 bases; bases with no gene match: 6. CDR3 residues: CASMRASGTYNEQFF. CDR3 nucleotide sequence: TGTGCCAGCATGAGGGCTAGCGGGACCTACAATGAGCAGTTCTTC.

The chain has TRBV2 and TRBJ2-3, with D possibly matching TRBD1 (6 bases). Trimming took off 5 bases at V and 2 bases at J, with 11 bases between the two ends. Germline V gene data show CDR1 as SNHLY and CDR2 as FYNNEI. This CDR3 has 14 amino acids. This CDR3 is CASSYRDNTDTQYF. In nucleotides, the CDR3 is TGTGCCAGCAGTTACCGGGACAACACAGATACGCAGTATTTT.

This chain joins TRBV28 and TRBJ2-1; either TRBD1 or TRBD2 may fit D (5 bases each). This CDR3 has 14 amino acids. V was clipped by 7 bases and J by 0 bases, with 10 bases between them. CDR1 MDHEN and CDR2 SYDVKM come from the germline V gene. In DNA, the CDR3 is TGTGCCAGCACAGGGACGGGCTCCTACAATGAGCAGTTCTTC. Amino acid sequence: CASTGTGSYNEQFF.

The V gene is TRBV5-1, the J gene TRBJ2-3, with 9 nucleotides matching TRBD1. Germline values: CDR1 SGHRS, CDR2 YFSETQ. The CDR3 is made up of 16 amino acids. Unmatched junction bases numbered 11, after V lost 4 bases and J lost 5 bases. The CDR3 nucleotides read TGCGCCAGCAGCCCTGCCCGACAGGGGGAAGGAGATACGCAGTATTTT. It translates to CASSPARQGEGDTQYF.

The chain combines TRBV7-3 with TRBJ2-3, with TRBD2 identical over 12 bases. There are 17 residues in the CDR3. With V trimmed by 4 bases and J by 3 bases, 8 bases remained unmatched. Germline V gene data show CDR1 as SGHTA and CDR2 as FQGTGA. CDR3 DNA sequence: TGTGCCAGCAGCTCGGAGACTAGCGGGAGTATTACAGATACGCAGTATTTT. Amino acid sequence: CASSSETSGSITDTQYF.

This rearrangement joins TRBV5-1 to TRBJ1-6; 10 bases line up with TRBD1. Germline trimming cut 7 bases from V and 10 bases from J; bases unmatched to any gene: 8. The germline V gene encodes CDR1 SGHRS and CDR2 YFSETQ. The CDR3 contains 14 residues. The CDR3 spells CASREGTGASPLHF. DNA of the CDR3: TGCGCCAGCCGGGAGGGGACAGGGGCCTCACCCCTCCACTTT.

The chain employs TRBV6-5 and TRBJ2-7; unclear D gene. CDR3 length equals 13 residues. Germline V gene lookup returns CDR1 MNHEY and CDR2 SVGAGI. The germline V and J ends were trimmed by 5 bases and 2 bases, with 10 bases remaining between them. CDR3 nucleotide sequence: TGTGCCAGCAGTCCTAGGGTCGCCTACGAGCAGTACTTC. It encodes CASSPRVAYEQYF.

The rearrangement links TRBV18 to TRBJ2-3, with D unresolved. V shed 1 base and J shed 2 bases, with 7 bases lying between them. The CDR3 is made up of 14 amino acids. CDR1 is KGHSH, CDR2 LQKENI, per germline. CDR3 sequence: CASSPLRNTDTQYF. For the CDR3, the DNA is TGTGCCAGCTCACCACTACGCAACACAGATACGCAGTATTTT.

The chain couples TRBV18 to TRBJ2-1; no clear D. The CDR3 has 16 residues. The germline V and J ends were trimmed by 10 bases and 0 bases, with 19 bases remaining between them. Germline CDR1 is KGHSH and CDR2 is LQKENI. CDR3 protein: CATSALNFGSYNEQFF. The DNA of the CDR3 is TGTGCCACCTCGGCCCTTAACTTTGGCTCCTACAATGAGCAGTTCTTC. The full variable domain, completed using reference TRBV18 and TRBJ2-1, is NAGVMQNPRHLVRRRGQEARLRCSPMKGHSHVYWYRQLPEEGLKFMVYLQKENIIDESGMPKERFSAEFPKEGPSILRIQQVVRGDSAAYFCATSALNFGSYNEQFFGPGTRLTVL.

V is TRBV28 and J is TRBJ2-7; the D gene is possibly TRBD2 (5 bases). V was pared by 2 bases and J by 5 bases, with 7 bases between. Germline CDR1 MDHEN, CDR2 SYDVKM. This CDR3 comprises 12 residues. The CDR3 DNA is TGTGCCAGCAGTTTAATGAGGGACGAGCAGTACTTC. Translating it yields CASSLMRDEQYF.

The chain is built from TRBV5-1 and TRBJ1-1; D is uncertain. The germline V and J ends were trimmed by 4 bases and 2 bases, with 12 bases remaining between them. CDR1 is SGHRS, CDR2 YFSETQ, per germline. This CDR3 region has 14 residues. The CDR3 sequence: CASSPLRTNTEAFF. The DNA for the CDR3 is TGCGCCAGCAGCCCCCTGAGAACTAACACTGAAGCTTTCTTT. Full variable domain (remainder filled in from reference TRBV5-1 and TRBJ1-1): KAGVTQTPRYLIKTRGQQVTLSCSPISGHRSVSWYQQTPGQGLQFLFEYFSETQRNKGNFPGRFSGRQFSNSRSEMNVSTLELGDSALYLCASSPLRTNTEAFFGQGTRLTVV.